Ten or more counts support the clone carrying this TCR beta chain. What it binds is not known. With 5 bases clipped from V and 3 bases from J, the junction kept 6 bases outside the gene matches. The CDR3 totals 15 residues. CDR1 SGHTA and CDR2 FQGNSA come from the germline V gene. Template material for amplifying TCR beta CDR3 regions consisted of RNA transcripts. Primed by the HTBI set, a first-round RT-PCR was run on the TCR CDR3. TCRdb re-called the multiplex PCR reads through MiXCR, storing one row per CDR3 protein. The table has about 500,000 distinct CDR3 sequences, roughly 15% seen once; the top ten hold 25% to 35%. These data are taken from a study of T cells in Graves' hyperthyroidism and ophthalmopathy. Overall study results and limits: Ophthalmopathy and stable hyperthyroidism were separated by a 13 V-J model.

Patients were excluded because of uncontrolled infection, other autoimmune disease, pregnancy or lactation. The gene calls are TRBV7-2 and TRBJ2-3; 9 bases map to TRBD1. The TCR comes from a woman in her twenties or thirties with Graves' ophthalmopathy. Sequenced sample: blood. As DNA, the CDR3 is TGTGCCAGCAGCAACCGGGACAGGGTAACAGATACGCAGTATTTT. Residues: CASSNRDRVTDTQYF.